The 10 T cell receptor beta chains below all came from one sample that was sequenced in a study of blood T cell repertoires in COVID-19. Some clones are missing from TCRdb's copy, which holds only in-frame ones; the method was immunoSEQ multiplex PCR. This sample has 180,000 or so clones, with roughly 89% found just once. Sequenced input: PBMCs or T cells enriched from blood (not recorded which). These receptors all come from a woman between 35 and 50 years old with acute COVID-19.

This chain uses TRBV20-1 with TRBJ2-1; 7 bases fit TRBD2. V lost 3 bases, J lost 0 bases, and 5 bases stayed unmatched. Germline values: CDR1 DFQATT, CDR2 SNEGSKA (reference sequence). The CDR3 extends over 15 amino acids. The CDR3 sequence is CSASGTTYSYNEQFF. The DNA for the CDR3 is TGCAGTGCTAGTGGGACTACCTACTCCTACAATGAGCAGTTCTTC.

CDR3 bases: TGTGCCAGCAGCCCCCTGGGAGGATCCTACAATGAGCAGTTCTTC. This encodes CASSPLGGSYNEQFF. The chain recombines TRBV11-2 with TRBJ2-1; a weak D match, TRBD2 (6 bases). Looked up from germline, CDR1 is SGHAT and CDR2 is FQNNGV. Deletions cut 5 bases from V and 1 base from J, with 12 bases between. The CDR3 runs to 15 residues.

The CDR3 sequence is CASTLTGGLNQPQHF. The CDR3 bases are TGTGCCAGCACTCTGACAGGGGGCCTCAATCAGCCCCAGCATTTT. The chain has TRBV28 and TRBJ1-5; 10 bases match TRBD1. This CDR3 is built from 15 residues. The V gene's germline CDR1 is MDHEN and CDR2 SYDVKM. V dropped 7 bases and J dropped 3; count of bases not matched to a gene: 6.

CDR3 sequence (DNA): TGTGCCAGCAGCTTAGCGGCGGGGGGGACGGAGTATTTT. This encodes CASSLAAGGTEYF. The rearrangement links TRBV7-3 to TRBJ2-3; the match to TRBD2 covers 9 bases. Trimming took 2 bases from V and 13 from J; bases not matched to a gene: 7. Looked up from germline, CDR1 is SGHTA and CDR2 is FQGTGA. The CDR3 extends over 13 amino acids.

CDR3 loop: CASSLTGGNSPLHF. CDR3 bases: TGTGCCAGCAGCTTGACAGGGGGCAATTCACCCCTCCACTTT. The chain uses TRBV11-1 and TRBJ1-6, with TRBD1 matching 10 bases. V shed 3 bases, J shed 7 bases, and the junction held 0 bases outside the gene matches. CDR1 and CDR2 (germline): SGHAT, FQDESV (reference sequence). This CDR3 spans 14 amino acids.

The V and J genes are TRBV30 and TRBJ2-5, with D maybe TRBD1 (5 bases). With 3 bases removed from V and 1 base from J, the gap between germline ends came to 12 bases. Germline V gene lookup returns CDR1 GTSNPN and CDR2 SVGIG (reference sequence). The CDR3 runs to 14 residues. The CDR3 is CAWSVGAPQETQYF. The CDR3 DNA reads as TGTGCCTGGAGCGTTGGGGCACCCCAAGAGACCCAGTACTTC.

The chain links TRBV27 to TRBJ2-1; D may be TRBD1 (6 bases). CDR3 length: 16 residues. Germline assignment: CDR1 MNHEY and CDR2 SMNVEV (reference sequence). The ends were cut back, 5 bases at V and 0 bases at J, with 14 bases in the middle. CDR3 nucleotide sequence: TGTGCCAGCAGTCCCCTCCAGGGGAGCTCCTACAATGAGCAGTTCTTC. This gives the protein CASSPLQGSSYNEQFF.

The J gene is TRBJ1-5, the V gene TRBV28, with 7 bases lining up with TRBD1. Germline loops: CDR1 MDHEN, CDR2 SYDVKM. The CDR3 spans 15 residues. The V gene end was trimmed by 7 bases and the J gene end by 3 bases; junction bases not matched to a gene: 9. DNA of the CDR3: TGTGCCAGCACCACCGGGACAGCTATCAATCAGCCCCAGCATTTT. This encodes CASTTGTAINQPQHF.

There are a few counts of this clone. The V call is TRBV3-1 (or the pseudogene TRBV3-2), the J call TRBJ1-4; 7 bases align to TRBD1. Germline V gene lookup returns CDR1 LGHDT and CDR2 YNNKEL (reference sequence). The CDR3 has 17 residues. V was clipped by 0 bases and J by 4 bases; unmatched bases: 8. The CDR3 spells CASSQDFRQGDNEKLFF. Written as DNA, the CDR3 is TGTGCCAGCAGCCAAGATTTTCGACAGGGAGATAATGAAAAACTGTTTTTT.

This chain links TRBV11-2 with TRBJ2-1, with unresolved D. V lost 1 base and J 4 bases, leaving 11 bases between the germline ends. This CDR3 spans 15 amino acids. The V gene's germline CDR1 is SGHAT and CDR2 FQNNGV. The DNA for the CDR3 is TGTGCCAGCAGCTTAGGAAGTCGGAGTTACAATGAGCAGTTCTTC. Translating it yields CASSLGSRSYNEQFF.